This paragraph covers one T cell receptor (beta chain) sequence. Antigen unknown. The V and J ends lost 10 bases and 6 bases respectively, with 17 bases between them. CDR3 size: 13 residues. Germline V CDR1 and CDR2: MNHNS, SASEGT. 60 Vbeta and 13 Jbeta primers were used in PCR. Per the authors' pipeline: The authors later counted approximately 80 million unique TCR beta chains, approximately 12 million of them shared. Sequenced by immunoSEQ multiplex PCR; TCRdb stores in-frame clones only, minus some. That table supplies the V and J calls and clone size; D and trimming were determined from the DNA. The table records 90,000 to 140,000 clones, about 81% of them present only once. The data derive from a study of cytomegalovirus exposure and HLA in healthy donors. Study results and caveats: Rarity characterized most TCR sequences, yet some public TCRs appeared in many donors. As a later analysis revealed, most CMV-associated TCR beta chains appeared HLA-restricted. When a later analysis was performed, an Asian-associated ancestry cluster reportedly had fewer N-insertions than the approximately 680-donor mean.

The material sequenced was PBMCs. The origin of this receptor is a young man in good health and CMV-seronegative. V usage is TRBV6-1 and J usage is TRBJ2-3; tentatively, D is TRBD2 (6 bases). The CDR3 coding sequence is TGTGCCATCTCGCTGGATGCGGGGGATACGCAGTATTTT. Amino acids: CAISLDAGDTQYF.